The 30 T cell receptor beta chains reported below all come from one sample, sequenced in a study of T cells after yellow fever vaccination. TCRdb re-called the 5' RACE reads with MiXCR, one entry per CDR3 protein. This table holds around 100,000 distinct CDR3 sequences, roughly 8.4% found once. Sequences were derived from CD8+ T cells sorted from PBMCs, sampled 45 days after the yellow fever booster vaccination. The source is a man aged 25-45 years who received the YFV17D yellow fever vaccine.

This clonotype appeared many times. V gene TRBV9 combines with J gene TRBJ2-7; 11 bases match TRBD1. Germline V gene data show CDR1 as SGDLS and CDR2 as YYNGEE. The trim removed 3 bases at V and 1 base at J, leaving 3 bases unmatched. This CDR3 has 15 amino acids. CDR3 nucleotide sequence: TGTGCCAGCAGCGGGACAGGGGGCCTTTCCTACGAGCAGTACTTC. Amino acid sequence: CASSGTGGLSYEQYF.

This clonotype was observed once. The chain employs TRBV5-1 and TRBJ2-3, with 12 positions matching TRBD2. The V gene end was trimmed by 3 bases and the J gene end by 2 bases; junction bases not matched to a gene: 7. In germline, CDR1 is SGHRS, CDR2 YFSETQ. CDR3 length: 17 residues. CDR3 nucleotide sequence: TGCGCCAGCAGCTCCCCGACTAGCGGGGGACTCACAGATACGCAGTATTTT. This codes for CASSSPTSGGLTDTQYF. The whole variable domain, remainder taken from reference TRBV5-1 and TRBJ2-3, is KAGVTQTPRYLIKTRGQQVTLSCSPISGHRSVSWYQQTPGQGLQFLFEYFSETQRNKGNFPGRFSGRQFSNSRSEMNVSTLELGDSALYLCASSSPTSGGLTDTQYFGPGTRLTVL.

This clonotype was detected ten times or more. This chain's CDR3 is CATSRGDGQTSNEQFF. The DNA for the CDR3 is TGTGCCACCAGCAGAGGTGACGGACAGACCTCCAATGAGCAGTTCTTC. V gene TRBV15 combines with J gene TRBJ2-1, with D tentatively TRBD1 (6 bases). The V gene's germline CDR1 is LNHNV and CDR2 YYDKDF (reference sequence). V lost 1 base and J 6 bases, leaving 16 bases between the germline ends. This CDR3 spans 16 amino acids.

This clonotype was counted many times. The V and J genes are TRBV29-1 and TRBJ2-1; 7 bases agree with TRBD2. Germline V gene data show CDR1 as SQVTM and CDR2 as ANQGSEA. V trimming: 1 base; J trimming: 8 bases; junction bases outside the gene matches: 14. The CDR3 covers 16 residues. CDR3 coding DNA: TGCAGCGTTGAAGGGCTGATGGGAGGGAGTTTAGATGAGCAGTTCTTC. Translation gives CSVEGLMGGSLDEQFF.

This clonotype appeared many times. This chain joins TRBV10-2 and TRBJ2-1; weak D call: TRBD1 (7 bases). Trimming took 8 bases from V and 9 from J, leaving 17 bases between them. The CDR3 covers 13 residues. The germline V gene has CDR1 WSHSY and CDR2 SAAADI. The CDR3 DNA follows: TGCGCCAGCCGGGGGACAGTTAGTGGTGAGCAGTTCTTC. Its translation: CASRGTVSGEQFF.

For the CDR3, the DNA is TGTGCCAGCAGTTACTCGGCGGGACAGAGCTCCTACGAGCAGTACTTC. Translation gives CASSYSAGQSSYEQYF. This chain joins TRBV6-7 and TRBJ2-7, with a tentative D call TRBD1 (7 bases). TRBV6-7 carries the ORF label, with uncertain function. The CDR3 is 16 residues long. Deletions cut 0 bases from V and 0 bases from J, with 12 bases between.

The chain recombines TRBV6-2 or TRBV6-3 with TRBJ2-7; D gene uncertain. Germline values: CDR1 MNHEY, CDR2 SVGEGT. The V gene lost 2 bases and the J gene lost 5 bases, with 16 bases spanning the gap. This CDR3 contains 15 residues. The CDR3 region is CASSYATPSLNEQYF. The CDR3 DNA reads as TGTGCCAGCAGTTACGCCACACCTTCCCTGAACGAGCAGTACTTC.

This clonotype was observed many times. The chain uses TRBV27 and TRBJ1-2; D is undetermined. Germline CDR1 MNHEY, CDR2 SMNVEV (reference sequence). This CDR3 spans 13 amino acids. Trimming stripped 5 bases from V and 7 bases from J, with 14 bases between. In DNA form, the CDR3 reads TGTGCCAGCAGTACCAACTGGGTCGCTGGCTACACCTTC. As protein: CASSTNWVAGYTF.

The chain employs TRBV20-1 and TRBJ2-1, with a tentative D call TRBD2 (6 bases). There are 13 residues in the CDR3. Between the trimmed V and J ends, which lost 4 bases and 10 bases, there was a span of 17 bases. Germline lookup yields CDR1 DFQATT and CDR2 SNEGSKA (reference sequence). CDR3 bases: TGCAGTGCTACATTCGGCGGGGCCTTGGAGCAGTTCTTC. Translation gives CSATFGGALEQFF.

The chain has TRBV2 and TRBJ2-3; TRBD1 matches 9 bases. The germline gives CDR1 SNHLY, CDR2 FYNNEI. The CDR3 is made up of 14 amino acids. The J segment lost 1 base and the V segment lost 6 bases, leaving 2 bases of the junction unmatched. The CDR3 DNA follows: TGTGCCAGCAGCGGGGACAGGGGCACAGATACGCAGTATTTT. It codes for CASSGDRGTDTQYF.

This clonotype was detected ten times or more. The rearrangement links TRBV29-1 to TRBJ1-1, with D unresolved. Trimming stripped 5 bases from V and 7 bases from J, with 14 bases between. The CDR3 runs 12 residues. The germline CDR1 and CDR2 sequences are SQVTM and ANQGSEA. CDR3 nucleotides: TGCAGCGTTTTTTCCGTGAACGGTGAAGCTTTCTTT. Protein sequence: CSVFSVNGEAFF.

V is TRBV7-2 and J is TRBJ1-4; D is unclear. Germline loops: CDR1 SGHTA, CDR2 FQGNSA. The CDR3 consists of 14 residues. V lost 6 bases, J lost 4 bases, and 12 bases lay in between. The CDR3 region is CASSLGFDNEKLFF. CDR3 DNA: TGTGCCAGCAGTTTGGGATTCGATAATGAAAAACTGTTTTTT.

This clonotype was recorded only once. This may come from a read error, since a much larger clone is one base off. The rearrangement links TRBV4-3 to TRBJ2-1; tentative D call: TRBD2 (6 bases). CDR1 LGHNA and CDR2 YSLEER come from the germline V gene. Trimming pared 5 bases from V and 4 bases from J, leaving 15 bases between. The CDR3 totals 15 residues. The CDR3 DNA follows: TGCGCCAGCAGCTCCGGGAGTAGGGGTTACAATGAGCAGTTCTTC. It yields the protein CASSSGSRGYNEQFF.

This clonotype was observed many times. The chain recombines TRBV7-6 with TRBJ1-1, with TRBD1 as a possible D gene (6 bases). Germline assignment: CDR1 SGHVS and CDR2 FNYEAQ. The CDR3 loop spans 15 amino acids. Trimming shortened V by 0 bases and J by 1 base, and 9 bases separated the two germline ends. The CDR3 nucleotides read TGTGCCAGCAGCTTAGCTGAGACAGGGAACACTGAAGCTTTCTTT. Translation gives CASSLAETGNTEAFF.

The V and J genes are TRBV20-1 and TRBJ2-1; 14 positions agree with TRBD2. V lost 5 bases, J lost 8 bases, and 5 bases stayed unmatched. Germline CDR1 DFQATT, CDR2 SNEGSKA (reference sequence). There are 14 residues in the CDR3. This CDR3 reads CSAAGTSGSHEQFF. CDR3 in DNA: TGCAGTGCTGCCGGGACTAGCGGGAGTCATGAGCAGTTCTTC.

At least ten counts were recorded for this clonotype. V usage is TRBV20-1 and J usage is TRBJ2-5, with TRBD1 matching 7 bases. This CDR3 is built from 16 residues. Germline V gives CDR1 DFQATT, CDR2 SNEGSKA (reference sequence). With 5 bases clipped from V and 4 bases from J, the junction kept 16 bases outside the gene matches. The CDR3 nucleotides read TGCAGTGCTTACTCATTACAGACAGGGTTTGGAGAGACCCAGTACTTC. Protein product: CSAYSLQTGFGETQYF.

This chain connects TRBV9 to TRBJ2-5; 12 nucleotides align to TRBD2. V lost 3 bases, J lost 5 bases, and 8 bases stayed unmatched. CDR3 length: 16 residues. Per the germline V gene, CDR1 is SGDLS and CDR2 is YYNGEE. This CDR3 reads CASSAASGRAWETQYF. The CDR3 bases are TGTGCCAGCAGCGCCGCTAGCGGGAGGGCCTGGGAGACCCAGTACTTC.

At least ten counts were recorded for this clonotype. The chain recombines TRBV12-3 or TRBV12-4 with TRBJ2-2; possibly TRBD2 for D (7 bases). The length of the CDR3 is 21 residues. V gave up 3 bases and J gave up 0 bases, with 26 bases separating them. This chain's CDR3 is CASSFVLGGRGRLTNTGELFF. CDR3 bases: TGTGCCAGCAGTTTTGTTTTGGGGGGGCGCGGGCGGCTAACGAACACCGGGGAGCTGTTTTTT.

The sample holds many counts of this clonotype. The chain carries TRBV7-6 and TRBJ2-2; 13 bases line up with TRBD2. Germline trimming cut 5 bases from V and 7 bases from J; bases unmatched to any gene: 10. Germline loops: CDR1 SGHVS, CDR2 FNYEAQ. The CDR3 spans 17 residues. CDR3 sequence reads: CASSKGLAGEWSGELFF. CDR3 DNA sequence: TGTGCCAGCAGCAAAGGACTAGCGGGAGAATGGAGCGGGGAGCTGTTTTTT.

The sample holds many counts of this clonotype. This chain links TRBV12-3 or TRBV12-4 with TRBJ1-1, with D perhaps matching TRBD1 (5 bases). The CDR3 consists of 16 residues. V dropped 5 bases and J dropped 3 bases, with 19 bases sitting between them. In DNA, the CDR3 is TGTGCCAGCAGTCCCACCCCCCCAGGGTCCGACACTGAAGCTTTCTTT. It codes for CASSPTPPGSDTEAFF.

The CDR3 sequence: CASSDEGARSEEFF. CDR3 in DNA: TGTGCCAGCAGCGATGAGGGGGCCAGAAGTGAAGAGTTCTTC. The chain combines TRBV7-2 with TRBJ2-1; TRBD1 matches 7 bases. Germline V CDR1 and CDR2: SGHTA, FQGNSA. The CDR3 has 14 residues. After removal of 5 bases from V and 14 bases from J, the junction contained 15 bases not matched to a gene.

This clonotype was detected ten times or more. This chain joins TRBV29-1 and TRBJ2-5; D ambiguous. In germline, CDR1 is SQVTM, CDR2 ANQGSEA. Trimming shortened V by 7 bases and J by 2 bases, and 8 bases separated the two germline ends. The CDR3 has 11 amino acids. The DNA for the CDR3 is TGCAGCGCGAGAAAACAAGAGACCCAGTACTTC. The encoded protein is CSARKQETQYF. Supplemented by reference TRBV29-1 and TRBJ2-5, the full variable domain reads SAVISQKPSRDICQRGTSLTIQCQVDSQVTMMFWYRQQPGQSLTLIATANQGSEATYESGFVIDKFPISRPNLTFSTLTVSNMSPEDSSIYLCSARKQETQYFGPGTRLLVL.

This clonotype was observed a few times. The chain carries TRBV18 and TRBJ1-5, with D possibly matching TRBD1 (5 bases). The CDR3 length is 14 residues. Trimming removed 3 bases from V and 5 bases from J, with 11 bases in between. Per the germline V gene, CDR1 is KGHSH and CDR2 is LQKENI. The CDR3 reads CASSPRADDQPQHF. For the CDR3, the DNA is TGTGCCAGCTCACCCAGGGCTGATGATCAGCCCCAGCATTTT.

The table lists this clonotype with many counts. The rearrangement links TRBV28 to TRBJ1-1; D ambiguous. Trimming took 3 bases from V and 5 from J, leaving 10 bases between them. Germline V gene lookup returns CDR1 MDHEN and CDR2 SYDVKM. The CDR3 spans 13 residues. CDR3 amino acids: CASSLFPKTEAFF. The CDR3 DNA reads as TGTGCCAGCAGTTTGTTTCCGAAGACTGAAGCTTTCTTT.

CDR3 protein: CASSSSGGGVTEAFF. The CDR3 DNA sequence: TGTGCCAGCAGCTCATCCGGCGGGGGCGTTACTGAAGCTTTCTTT. The V gene is TRBV5-6, the J gene TRBJ1-1; D possibly corresponds to TRBD1 (6 bases). The V end lost 3 bases, the J end lost 5 bases, and 17 bases lay between the germline ends. This CDR3 spans 15 amino acids. The germline V gene encodes CDR1 SGHDT and CDR2 YYEEEE.

The chain is built from TRBV11-2 and TRBJ2-1, with D maybe TRBD1 (6 bases). Germline-derived CDR1 and CDR2 are SGHAT and FQNNGV. This CDR3 is built from 15 residues. The V end lost 2 bases, the J end lost 3 bases, and 11 bases lay between the germline ends. The CDR3 DNA sequence: TGTGCCAGCAGCTTAAGCGAGGGGGTCTACAATGAGCAGTTCTTC. Translated: CASSLSEGVYNEQFF.

This clonotype was picked up many times. The chain employs TRBV28 and TRBJ2-7; D perhaps matches TRBD2 (5 bases). The V gene lost 6 bases and the J gene lost 3 bases, with 21 bases spanning the gap. Germline CDR1 MDHEN, CDR2 SYDVKM. There are 16 residues in the CDR3. CDR3 in amino acids: CASSPSERELLYEQYF. The CDR3, as DNA: TGTGCCAGCAGCCCAAGTGAAAGGGAGCTACTCTACGAGCAGTACTTC.

The rearrangement uses TRBV7-2 and TRBJ2-7; possible D gene TRBD2, 5 bases. CDR3 length equals 15 residues. The V gene lost 5 bases and the J gene lost 0 bases, with 14 bases spanning the gap. CDR1 SGHTA and CDR2 FQGNSA come from the germline V gene. As DNA, the CDR3 is TGTGCCAGCAGCCCGAGGGCAGGTTACTCCTACGAGCAGTACTTC. This encodes CASSPRAGYSYEQYF.

V is TRBV19 and J is TRBJ2-5; no firm D call. The V end was cut by 8 bases, the J end by 5 bases, with 15 bases between. The CDR3 consists of 13 residues. Germline values: CDR1 LNHDA, CDR2 SQIVND (reference sequence). CDR3: CASSKLGYETQYF. CDR3 nucleotide sequence: TGTGCCAGTTCAAAGTTGGGGTATGAGACCCAGTACTTC.

Ten or more counts support this clonotype. Relative to the germline gene, one junction end is altered; a read error may explain this. The chain employs TRBV20-1 and TRBJ2-1, with D maybe TRBD2 (5 bases). This CDR3 contains 10 residues. The germline V gene has CDR1 DFQATT and CDR2 SNEGSKA (reference sequence). The DNA for the CDR3 is TGCAGTGCCAGAGAGGGTGAGCAGTTCTTC. This sequence encodes CSAREGEQFF.